These 30 T cell receptor beta chains came from one sample sequenced in a study of tumor-infiltrating lymphocytes in localized non-small cell lung cancer. The method was immunoSEQ multiplex PCR; TCRdb's version includes in-frame clones alone and lacks a portion of them. The repertoire holds approximately 12,000 clones, over 80% seen once, with more than 10% in the top ten. Sequenced sample: uninvolved lung tissue not adjacent to the tumor. These receptor sequences come from a human donor with non-small cell lung cancer.

The gene calls are TRBV5-1 and TRBJ1-4, with D unclear. There are 12 residues in the CDR3. V lost 6 bases and J lost 8, with 11 bases in between. From germline, CDR1 is SGHRS and CDR2 YFSETQ. For the CDR3, the DNA is TGCGCCAGCACTCAACTTATAGAAAAACTGTTTTTT. It encodes CASTQLIEKLFF.

The rearrangement links TRBV11-2 to TRBJ1-2; possibly TRBD1 for D (6 bases). V was cut by 5 bases and J by 4 bases, with 17 bases left in between. The CDR3 has 15 amino acids. Germline assignment: CDR1 SGHAT and CDR2 FQNNGV. CDR3 sequence: CASSVTFGQSYGYTF. As DNA, the CDR3 is TGTGCCAGCAGCGTAACCTTCGGACAGTCCTATGGCTACACCTTC. Complete variable domain (other parts from reference TRBV11-2 and TRBJ1-2): EAGVAQSPRYKIIEKRQSVAFWCNPISGHATLYWYQQILGQGPKLLIQFQNNGVVDDSQLPKDRFSAERLKGVDSTLKIQPAKLEDSAVYLCASSVTFGQSYGYTFGSGTRLTVV.

The J gene is TRBJ2-2, the V gene TRBV7-2; possible D gene TRBD2, 7 bases. The V end lost 3 bases, the J end lost 0 bases, and 14 bases lay between the germline ends. CDR3 length: 17 residues. CDR1 is SGHTA, CDR2 FQGNSA, per germline. CDR3 nucleotide sequence: TGTGCCAGCAGCTTGGGGGCGGGGGCCTCGAACACCGGGGAGCTGTTTTTT. Its protein product is CASSLGAGASNTGELFF.

The chain recombines TRBV7-8 with TRBJ1-4; 8 bases are shared with TRBD1. The CDR3 has 15 amino acids. The trim removed 4 bases at V and 8 bases at J, leaving 9 bases unmatched. The V gene's germline CDR1 is SGHVS and CDR2 FQNEAQ. The CDR3: CASSSRTGLREKLFF. CDR3 bases: TGTGCCAGCAGCTCACGGACAGGGCTTAGGGAAAAACTGTTTTTT. Filled out from reference TRBV7-8 and TRBJ1-4, the complete variable domain reads GAGVSQSPRYKVAKRGQDVALRCDPISGHVSLFWYQQALGQGPEFLTYFQNEAQLDKSGLPSDRFFAERPEGSVSTLKIQRTQQEDSAVYLCASSSRTGLREKLFFGSGTQLSVL.

The CDR3 DNA reads as TGTGCCAGCAGCCCCCCAGACAGGGGTAGGGCCGGCTACACCTTC. Amino acid sequence: CASSPPDRGRAGYTF. V usage is TRBV5-6 and J usage is TRBJ1-2, with TRBD1 identical over 8 bases. CDR3 length equals 15 residues. Trimming removed 4 bases from V and 8 bases from J; junction bases left unmatched: 13. The germline gives CDR1 SGHDT, CDR2 YYEEEE.

J is TRBJ1-1 and V is TRBV6-5; maybe TRBD1 (6 bases). Germline-derived CDR1 and CDR2 are MNHEY and SVGAGI. CDR3 length equals 14 residues. V shed 5 bases and J shed 4 bases, with 14 bases lying between them. CDR3 sequence: CASSGQQGSTEAFF. The CDR3 region has the DNA TGTGCCAGCAGTGGCCAACAGGGTAGCACTGAAGCTTTCTTT.

A single count supports this clone. The chain employs TRBV7-9 and TRBJ1-4, with D possibly being TRBD1 (6 bases). The V end was cut by 1 base, the J end by 8 bases, with 17 bases between. In germline, CDR1 is SEHNR, CDR2 FQNEAQ (reference sequence). This CDR3 has 16 amino acids. The CDR3 DNA is TGTGCCAGCAGCTTAGGGTCGACAGGAGGTTACGAAAAACTGTTTTTT. Translation: CASSLGSTGGYEKLFF. Using reference TRBV7-9 and TRBJ1-4 for the parts outside the CDR3, the full variable domain is DTGVSQNPRHKITKRGQNVTFRCDPISEHNRLYWYRQTLGQGPEFLTYFQNEAQLEKSRLLSDRFSAERPKGSFSTLEIQRTEQGDSAMYLCASSLGSTGGYEKLFFGSGTQLSVL.

This clone was detected only a few times. The chain has TRBV28 and TRBJ1-1; 7 bases are shared with TRBD1. Germline values: CDR1 MDHEN, CDR2 SYDVKM. CDR3 length: 14 amino acids. Unmatched junction bases numbered 3, after V lost 1 base and J lost 4 bases. CDR3 nucleotide sequence: TGTGCCAGCAGTTTATTTGACAGGGTCACTGAAGCTTTCTTT. Translating it yields CASSLFDRVTEAFF.

This chain connects TRBV9 to TRBJ2-4, with D tentatively TRBD1 (5 bases). V dropped 3 bases and J dropped 0 bases, with 13 bases sitting between them. The CDR3 length is 16 residues. The germline V gene has CDR1 SGDLS and CDR2 YYNGEE. DNA for the CDR3: TGTGCCAGCAGCGCAACCACAGGAATAGCCAAAAACATTCAGTACTTC. Translation: CASSATTGIAKNIQYF. The entire variable domain, with the rest obtained from reference TRBV9 and TRBJ2-4, is as follows: DSGVTQTPKHLITATGQRVTLRCSPRSGDLSVYWYQQSLDQGLQFLIQYYNGEERAKGNILERFSAQQFPDLHSELNLSSLELGDSALYFCASSATTGIAKNIQYFGAGTRLSVL.

This chain connects TRBV5-4 to TRBJ1-1, with a weak D call TRBD1 (6 bases). The V end lost 3 bases, the J end lost 8 bases, and 14 bases lay between the germline ends. The CDR3 loop spans 13 amino acids. Per the germline V gene, CDR1 is SGHNT and CDR2 is YYREEE (reference sequence). CDR3 protein: CASSWGGNVEAFF. For the CDR3, the DNA is TGTGCCAGCAGCTGGGGGGGCAACGTGGAAGCTTTCTTT.

This chain connects TRBV30 to TRBJ1-2, with 7 positions matching TRBD1. Germline V lookup: CDR1 GTSNPN, CDR2 SVGIG (reference sequence). The ends lost 4 bases at V and 8 bases at J; junction bases unmatched: 10. This CDR3 has 13 residues. DNA of the CDR3: TGTGCCTGGACAAAACAGGGGATCTACGGCTACACCTTC. The encoded protein is CAWTKQGIYGYTF.

V is TRBV11-2 and J is TRBJ2-3; D may be TRBD2 (5 bases). Germline values: CDR1 SGHAT, CDR2 FQNNGV. The V end was cut by 5 bases, the J end by 6 bases, with 12 bases between. The CDR3 runs to 13 residues. CDR3 sequence: CASSLSGLDTQYF. CDR3 sequence (DNA): TGTGCCAGCAGCCTTTCGGGGTTGGATACGCAGTATTTT.

This clone was seen a few times. CDR3 sequence: CASSGLGLVLLHEQFF. CDR3 bases: TGTGCATCTAGTGGGCTGGGACTAGTCCTTCTCCATGAGCAGTTCTTC. The chain combines TRBV12-5 with TRBJ2-1, with 8 bases matching TRBD2. Germline V CDR1 and CDR2: LGHNT, FRNRAP. This CDR3 has 16 residues.

J is TRBJ1-6 and V is TRBV14, with 7 positions matching TRBD1. Trimming removed 2 bases from V and 6 bases from J; junction bases left unmatched: 1. The CDR3 runs 14 residues. CDR1 is SGHDN and CDR2 is FVKESK in the germline V gene. As DNA, the CDR3 is TGTGCCAGCAGCCAACAGGGGGGTAATTCACCCCTCCACTTT. It yields the protein CASSQQGGNSPLHF. Complete variable domain (other parts from reference TRBV14 and TRBJ1-6): EAGVTQFPSHSVIEKGQTVTLRCDPISGHDNLYWYRRVMGKEIKFLLHFVKESKQDESGMPNNRFLAERTGGTYSTLKVQPAELEDSGVYFCASSQQGGNSPLHFGNGTRLTVT.

The chain uses TRBV5-1 and TRBJ1-1, with unresolved D. Trimming took 3 bases from V and 5 from J, leaving 11 bases between them. CDR1 and CDR2 (germline): SGHRS, YFSETQ. CDR3 size: 13 residues. CDR3 protein: CASSSQSGTEAFF. The CDR3 DNA is TGCGCCAGCAGCTCCCAATCAGGAACTGAAGCTTTCTTT.

The V and J genes are TRBV25-1 and TRBJ1-1, with a weak D call TRBD1 (6 bases). V lost 6 bases and J 3 bases, leaving 11 bases between the germline ends. This CDR3 comprises 13 residues. Germline CDR1 is MGHDK and CDR2 is SYGVNS. DNA of the CDR3: TGTGCCAGCAGGAGGGGGGGGTACACTGAAGCTTTCTTT. It specifies CASRRGGYTEAFF. The full variable domain, with the rest looked up from reference TRBV25-1 and TRBJ1-1, is EADIYQTPRYLVIGTGKKITLECSQTMGHDKMYWYQQDPGMELHLIHYSYGVNSTEKGDLSSESTVSRIRTEHFPLTLESARPSHTSQYLCASRRGGYTEAFFGQGTRLTVV.

The chain employs TRBV6-1 and TRBJ1-6; TRBD1 matches 7 bases. This CDR3 has 14 residues. V shed 9 bases and J 8 bases; nucleotides not matched to a gene: 10. Germline loops: CDR1 MNHNS, CDR2 SASEGT. CDR3 amino acids: CASTRQGQHSPLHF. The CDR3 region has the DNA TGTGCCAGTACTCGACAGGGACAGCATTCACCCCTCCACTTT.

V and J are TRBV4-1 and TRBJ1-6; D might be TRBD1 (6 bases). The germline CDR1 and CDR2 sequences are MGHRA and YSYEKL. V lost 6 bases and J 10 bases, leaving 13 bases between the germline ends. This CDR3 has 13 amino acids. The CDR3 DNA reads TGCGCCAGCAGAACCCCTGGGGGCTCACCCCTCCACTTT. Encoded protein: CASRTPGGSPLHF.

The chain recombines TRBV5-1 with TRBJ2-1; the D is unclear. CDR3 length: 14 residues. CDR1 and CDR2 from the germline V gene are SGHRS and YFSETQ. V lost 4 bases to trimming and J lost 5 bases, with 13 bases between them. In DNA, the CDR3 is TGCGCCAGCAGCCACTCCCTCAGGAACAATGAGCAGTTCTTC. Translation gives CASSHSLRNNEQFF. Combining the CDR3 with reference TRBV5-1 and TRBJ2-1 gives the whole variable domain KAGVTQTPRYLIKTRGQQVTLSCSPISGHRSVSWYQQTPGQGLQFLFEYFSETQRNKGNFPGRFSGRQFSNSRSEMNVSTLELGDSALYLCASSHSLRNNEQFFGPGTRLTVL.

The rearrangement uses TRBV7-9 and TRBJ1-1; perhaps TRBD1 as D (5 bases). Germline loops: CDR1 SEHNR, CDR2 FQNEAQ (reference sequence). The CDR3 loop spans 14 amino acids. Trimming pared 7 bases from V and 4 bases from J, leaving 16 bases between. The CDR3 nucleotides are TGTGCCAGCACCCGGACACTTGGGGCCACTGAAGCTTTCTTT. Translating gives CASTRTLGATEAFF.

V is TRBV7-6 and J is TRBJ2-6; D ambiguous. CDR3 length equals 16 residues. Germline lookup yields CDR1 SGHVS and CDR2 FNYEAQ. Deletions cut 0 bases from V and 0 bases from J, with 6 bases between. The CDR3: CASSLAYRSGANVLTF. The CDR3 DNA is TGTGCCAGCAGCTTAGCCTATCGCTCTGGGGCCAACGTCCTGACTTTC.

The CDR3 loop reads CASSSTGIYGYTF. As DNA, the CDR3 is TGTGCCAGCAGCTCGACAGGGATCTATGGCTACACCTTC. J is TRBJ1-2 and V is TRBV6-5; TRBD1 agrees at 7 bases. The length of the CDR3 is 13 residues. J gave up 4 bases and V 6 bases, and 5 bases lay outside the gene matches. Germline values: CDR1 MNHEY, CDR2 SVGAGI.

The chain employs TRBV5-8 and TRBJ2-7, with 10 bases lining up with TRBD1. Trimming at V came to 4 bases and at J to 2 bases, leaving 3 bases not matched to a gene. Germline values: CDR1 SGHTS, CDR2 YDEGEE. The CDR3 has 14 amino acids. The CDR3 DNA reads TGTGCCAGCAGCCGTGGACAGGGGGCCTACGAGCAGTACTTC. It encodes CASSRGQGAYEQYF.

This sequence joins TRBV6-5 and TRBJ1-2; D may be TRBD1 (5 bases). In germline, CDR1 is MNHEY, CDR2 SVGAGI. This CDR3 is built from 15 residues. V was cut by 2 bases and J by 5 bases, with 15 bases left in between. CDR3 DNA: TGTGCCAGCAGTTACGTGGGGGGGGATGCGTATGGCTACACCTTC. Translating it yields CASSYVGGDAYGYTF.

The chain combines TRBV15 with TRBJ2-7; maybe TRBD1 (5 bases). Germline CDR1 is LNHNV and CDR2 is YYDKDF (reference sequence). The CDR3 spans 13 residues. The V gene lost 3 bases and the J gene lost 2 bases, with 8 bases spanning the gap. The CDR3 is CATSRDKTYEQYF. CDR3 DNA: TGTGCCACCAGCAGGGACAAGACCTACGAGCAGTACTTC.

The rearrangement joins TRBV7-2 to TRBJ2-3, with 8 positions matching TRBD2. Losses at the gene ends were 4 bases for V and 0 bases for J; bases not matched to a gene: 6. Looked up from germline, CDR1 is SGHTA and CDR2 is FQGNSA. The CDR3 has 16 residues. In DNA form, the CDR3 reads TGTGCCAGCAGCTCCGGAAGCGGGGGAAGCACAGATACGCAGTATTTT. It codes for CASSSGSGGSTDTQYF. The full variable domain, with the rest looked up from reference TRBV7-2 and TRBJ2-3, is GAGVSQSPSNKVTEKGKDVELRCDPISGHTALYWYRQSLGQGLEFLIYFQGNSAPDKSGLPSDRFSAERTGGSVSTLTIQRTQQEDSAVYLCASSSGSGGSTDTQYFGPGTRLTVL.

The CDR3 DNA reads TGCAGCGTACAACTTAGCGGGGATTGGGATACGCAGTATTTT. This encodes CSVQLSGDWDTQYF. The chain employs TRBV29-1 and TRBJ2-3, with 8 bases lining up with TRBD2. The V segment lost 6 bases and the J segment 6 bases; nucleotides outside the gene matches: 11. The CDR3 has 14 residues. Germline CDR1 is SQVTM and CDR2 is ANQGSEA.

The chain carries TRBV5-1 and TRBJ2-7; 11 nucleotides line up with TRBD2. The germline V gene has CDR1 SGHRS and CDR2 YFSETQ. The CDR3 contains 17 residues. V was clipped by 0 bases and J by 4 bases; unmatched bases: 9. The CDR3: CASSLVVTSGVVYEQYF. Written as DNA, the CDR3 is TGCGCCAGCAGCTTGGTCGTGACTAGCGGGGTGGTTTACGAGCAGTACTTC.

This clone was detected only a few times. The chain recombines TRBV4-3 with TRBJ2-7; possibly TRBD2 for D (6 bases). V lost 0 bases and J 3 bases, leaving 12 bases between the germline ends. Germline V gives CDR1 LGHNA, CDR2 YSLEER. This CDR3 spans 15 amino acids. This CDR3 is CASSQETGVGYEQYF. For the CDR3, the DNA is TGCGCCAGCAGCCAAGAGACGGGGGTCGGCTACGAGCAGTACTTC.

The chain combines TRBV30 with TRBJ2-1; 7 nucleotides agree with TRBD1. Germline V CDR1 and CDR2: GTSNPN, SVGIG (reference sequence). Unmatched junction bases numbered 12, after V lost 4 bases and J lost 0 bases. CDR3 length: 17 residues. CDR3: CAWIGTDGPASYNEQFF. The DNA for the CDR3 is TGTGCCTGGATCGGGACAGACGGGCCAGCCTCCTACAATGAGCAGTTCTTC.